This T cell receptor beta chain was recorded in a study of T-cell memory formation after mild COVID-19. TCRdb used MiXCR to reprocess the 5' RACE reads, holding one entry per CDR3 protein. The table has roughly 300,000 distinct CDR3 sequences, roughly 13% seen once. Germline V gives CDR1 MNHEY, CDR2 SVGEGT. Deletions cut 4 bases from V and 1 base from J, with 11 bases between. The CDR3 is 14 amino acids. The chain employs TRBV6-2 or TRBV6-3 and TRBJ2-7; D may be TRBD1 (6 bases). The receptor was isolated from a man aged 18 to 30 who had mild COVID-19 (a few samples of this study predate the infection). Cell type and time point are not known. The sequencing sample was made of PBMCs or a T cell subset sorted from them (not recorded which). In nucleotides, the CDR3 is TGTGCCAGCAGTTCACGGACAGCGTCCTACGAGCAGTACTTC. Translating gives CASSSRTASYEQYF.